A selection of T cell receptor beta chains follows, all from one sample in a study of shared clonotypes between healthy human individuals. Clones were read by immunoSEQ multiplex PCR, and TCRdb kept only the in-frame ones, dropping some. The table includes about 1.1 million clones, around three quarters detected once. Sequenced sample: memory CD4+ T cells from PBMCs. These receptors were taken from a man between 18 and 35 years old in good health. Some clones in this sample may be carry-over from other donors' samples. Each CDR3 is given with its conserved first and last residue. D genes are given only for firm matches. Rows may omit the clone size; those that give it use once, few, many or a size class.

>-|TRBV30|TRBJ2-7|-
TGTGCCTGGAACCTACTATCAGGGGCCCGCCTTGGCTTC
CAWNLLSGARLGF
>-|TRBV2|TRBJ1-5|-
TGTGCCAGCAGTGAACCCAAACCCGCGGGCAATCAGCCCCAGCATTTT
CASSEPKPAGNQPQHF
>-|TRBV5-1|TRBJ2-2|few
TGCGCCAGCACCCCGGTTGACACCGGGGAGCTGTTTTTT
CASTPVDTGELFF
>-|TRBV11-2|TRBJ2-2|-
TGTGCCAGCAGACTAGGCGGCACCGGGGAGCTGTTTTTT
CASRLGGTGELFF
>-|TRBV30|TRBJ2-2|-
TGTGCCTGGACTCCCCAGCGGGCCTTGGGGACCGGGGAGCTGTTTTTT
CAWTPQRALGTGELFF
>-|TRBV7-8|TRBJ2-3|-
TGTGCCAGCAGCACCAGGGACTTAACTAGCACAGATACGCAGTATTTT
CASSTRDLTSTDTQYF
>-|TRBV15|TRBJ2-1|-
TGTGCCACCAGCAGAGCTCTGGTGACTCTCCCGGACGATGAGCAGTTCTTC
CATSRALVTLPDDEQFF
>TRBD2|TRBV2|TRBJ2-1|-
TGTGCCAGCACAGCGCGGGGGGGAACGTTCTTC
CASTARGGTFF
>-|TRBV6-5|TRBJ1-2|-
TGTGCCAGCAGTTACTCTATCCAGGAGAATTACTATGGCTACACCTTC
CASSYSIQENYYGYTF
>-|TRBV15|TRBJ2-5|few
TGTGCCACCAGCAGAGCGCGGAGGGAGACCCAGTACTTC
CATSRARRETQYF
>-|TRBV5-1|TRBJ2-6|-
TGCGCCAGCAGCTTGGAGGGTGCTGGGGCCAACGTCCTGACTTTC
CASSLEGAGANVLTF
>TRBD2|TRBV5-5|TRBJ2-1|-
TGTGCCAGCAGCTTGGATCTTGGACTAGGCAGGAATGAGCAGTTCTTC
CASSLDLGLGRNEQFF
>-|TRBV30|TRBJ1-6|-
TGTGCCTGGAGTCCAAATTCGGATTCACCCCTCCACTTT
CAWSPNSDSPLHF
>TRBD2|TRBV11-2|TRBJ2-3|-
TGTGCCAGCAGCCCTCAAGGGACTAGCGGATCCACAGATACGCAGTATTTT
CASSPQGTSGSTDTQYF
>-|TRBV10-3|TRBJ2-2|few
TGTGCCATCAGAGGTATTGTACGCGCCGGGGAGCTGTTTTTT
CAIRGIVRAGELFF
>-|TRBV5-1|TRBJ2-7|once
TGCGCCAGCAGCTTGTTCGGTTCAGTAGGGGACGAGCAGTACTTC
CASSLFGSVGDEQYF
>-|TRBV15|TRBJ2-5|-
TGTGCCACCAGCCGTCAGGAGACCCAGTACTTC
CATSRQETQYF
>-|TRBV10-2|TRBJ2-3|-
TGCGCCAGCAGTGAAGGGGGAGGGGGCCCAGATACGCAGTATTTT
CASSEGGGGPDTQYF
>TRBD2|TRBV5-1|TRBJ2-5|many
TGCGCCAGCAGCCTTAGCGGGGGTACCCAAGAGACCCAGTACTTC
CASSLSGGTQETQYF
>-|TRBV5-1|TRBJ1-2|-
TGCGCCAGCAGCGGAAATCCGACAGCGGCCCACTACACCTTC
CASSGNPTAAHYTF